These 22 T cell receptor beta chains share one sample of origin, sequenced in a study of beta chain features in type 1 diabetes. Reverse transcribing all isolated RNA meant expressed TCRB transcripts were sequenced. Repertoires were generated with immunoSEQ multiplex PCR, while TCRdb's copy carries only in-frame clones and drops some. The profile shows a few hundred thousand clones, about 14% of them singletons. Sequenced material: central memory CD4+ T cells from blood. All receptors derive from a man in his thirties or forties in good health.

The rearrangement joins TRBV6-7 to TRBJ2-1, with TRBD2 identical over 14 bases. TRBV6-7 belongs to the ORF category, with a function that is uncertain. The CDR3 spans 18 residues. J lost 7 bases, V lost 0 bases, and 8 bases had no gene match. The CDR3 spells CASSYSPRLAGGRNEQFF. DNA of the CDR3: TGTGCCAGCAGTTACTCTCCCCGACTAGCGGGGGGGCGAAATGAGCAGTTCTTC.

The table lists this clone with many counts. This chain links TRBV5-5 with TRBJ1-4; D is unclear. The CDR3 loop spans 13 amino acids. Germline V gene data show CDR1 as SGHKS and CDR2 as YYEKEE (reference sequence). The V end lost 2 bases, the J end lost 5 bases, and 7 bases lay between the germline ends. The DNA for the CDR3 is TGTGCCAGCAGCTTTGGTCTGAATGAAAAACTGTTTTTT. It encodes CASSFGLNEKLFF. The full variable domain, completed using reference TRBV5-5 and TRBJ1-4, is DAGVTQSPTHLIKTRGQQVTLRCSPISGHKSVSWYQQVLGQGPQFIFQYYEKEERGRGNFPDRFSARQFPNYSSELNVNALLLGDSALYLCASSFGLNEKLFFGSGTQLSVL.

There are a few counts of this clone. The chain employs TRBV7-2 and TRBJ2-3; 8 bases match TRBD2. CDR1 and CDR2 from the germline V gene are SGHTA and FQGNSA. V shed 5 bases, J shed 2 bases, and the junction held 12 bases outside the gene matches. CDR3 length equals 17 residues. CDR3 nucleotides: TGTGCCAGCAGCCGACTAGCGACCTCCCTTACCACAGATACGCAGTATTTT. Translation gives CASSRLATSLTTDTQYF. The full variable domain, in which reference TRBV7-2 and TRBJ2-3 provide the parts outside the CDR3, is GAGVSQSPSNKVTEKGKDVELRCDPISGHTALYWYRQSLGQGLEFLIYFQGNSAPDKSGLPSDRFSAERTGGSVSTLTIQRTQQEDSAVYLCASSRLATSLTTDTQYFGPGTRLTVL.

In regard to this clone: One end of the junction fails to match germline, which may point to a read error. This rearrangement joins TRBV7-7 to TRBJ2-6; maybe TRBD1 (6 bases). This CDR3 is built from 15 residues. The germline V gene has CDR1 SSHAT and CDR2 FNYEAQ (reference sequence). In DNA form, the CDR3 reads TGTGCTAGCAGCCTGGACAGCTCTGGGGCCAACGTCCTGACTTTC. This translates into CASSLDSSGANVLTF. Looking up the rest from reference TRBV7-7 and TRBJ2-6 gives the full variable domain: GAGVSQSPRYKVTKRGQDVTLRCDPISSHATLYWYQQALGQGPEFLTYFNYEAQPDKSGLPSDRFSAERPEGSISTLTIQRTEQRDSAMYRCASSLDSSGANVLTFGAGSRLTVL.

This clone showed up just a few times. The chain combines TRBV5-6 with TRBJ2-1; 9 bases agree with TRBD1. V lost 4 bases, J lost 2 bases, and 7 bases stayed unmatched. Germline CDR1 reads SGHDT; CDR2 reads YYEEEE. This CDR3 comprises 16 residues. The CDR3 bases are TGTGCCAGCAGCCTGACAGGGGGTCCCGCCTACAATGAGCAGTTCTTC. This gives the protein CASSLTGGPAYNEQFF.

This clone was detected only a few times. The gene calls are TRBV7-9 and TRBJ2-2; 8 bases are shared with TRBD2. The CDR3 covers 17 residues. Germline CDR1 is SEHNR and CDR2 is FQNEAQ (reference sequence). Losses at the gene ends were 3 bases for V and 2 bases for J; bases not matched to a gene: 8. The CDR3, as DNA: TGTGCCAGCAGCTTGATGTTAGCGGGACTTAACACCGGGGAGCTGTTTTTT. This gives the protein CASSLMLAGLNTGELFF.

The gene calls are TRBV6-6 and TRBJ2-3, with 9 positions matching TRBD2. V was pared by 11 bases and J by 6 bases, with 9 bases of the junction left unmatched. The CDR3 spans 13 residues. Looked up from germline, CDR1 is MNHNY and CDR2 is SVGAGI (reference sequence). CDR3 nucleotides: TGTGCCGGAAAAAGCGGGGGGAGTGATACGCAGTATTTT. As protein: CAGKSGGSDTQYF.

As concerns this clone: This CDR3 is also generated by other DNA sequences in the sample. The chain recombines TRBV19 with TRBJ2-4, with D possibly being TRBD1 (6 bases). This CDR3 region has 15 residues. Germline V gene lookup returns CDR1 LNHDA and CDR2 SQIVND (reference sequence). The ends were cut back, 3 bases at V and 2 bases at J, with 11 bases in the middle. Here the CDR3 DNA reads TGTGCCAGTAGTATCGAGGGGGTGTCCAAAAACATTCAGTACTTC. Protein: CASSIEGVSKNIQYF.

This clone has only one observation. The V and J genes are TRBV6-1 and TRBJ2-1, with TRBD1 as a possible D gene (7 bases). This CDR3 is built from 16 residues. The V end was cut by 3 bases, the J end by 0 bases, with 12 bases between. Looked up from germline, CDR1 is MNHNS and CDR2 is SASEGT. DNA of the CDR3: TGTGCCAGCAGTGAGGAGGGGGCGAGCTCCTACAATGAGCAGTTCTTC. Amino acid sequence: CASSEEGASSYNEQFF.

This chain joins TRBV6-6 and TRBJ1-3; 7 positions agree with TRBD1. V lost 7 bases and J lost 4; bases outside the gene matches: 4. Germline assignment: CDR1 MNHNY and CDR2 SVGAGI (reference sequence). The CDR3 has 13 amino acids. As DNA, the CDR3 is TGTGCCAGCACGACAGGGTTCGGAAACACCATATATTTT. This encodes CASTTGFGNTIYF.

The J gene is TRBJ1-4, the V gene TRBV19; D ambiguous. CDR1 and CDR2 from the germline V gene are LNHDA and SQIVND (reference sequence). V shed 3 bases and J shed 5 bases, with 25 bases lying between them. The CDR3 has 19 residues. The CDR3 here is CASSISSHNNRGYNEKLFF. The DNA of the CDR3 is TGTGCCAGTAGTATCTCGTCCCACAACAACCGGGGATACAATGAAAAACTGTTTTTT.

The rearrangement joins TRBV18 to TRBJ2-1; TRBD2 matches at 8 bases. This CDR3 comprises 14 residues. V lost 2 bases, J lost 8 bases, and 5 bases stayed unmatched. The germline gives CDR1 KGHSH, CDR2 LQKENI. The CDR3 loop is CASSPGTSGYEQFF. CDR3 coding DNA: TGTGCCAGCTCACCAGGGACTAGTGGTTATGAGCAGTTCTTC.

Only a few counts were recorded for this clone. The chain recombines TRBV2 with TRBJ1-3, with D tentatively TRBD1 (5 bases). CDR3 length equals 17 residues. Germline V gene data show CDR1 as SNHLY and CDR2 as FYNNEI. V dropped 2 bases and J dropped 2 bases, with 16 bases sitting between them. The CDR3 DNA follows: TGTGCCAGCAGTGAACTTAGTCCGGGGCTACCTGGAAACACCATATATTTT. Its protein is CASSELSPGLPGNTIYF.

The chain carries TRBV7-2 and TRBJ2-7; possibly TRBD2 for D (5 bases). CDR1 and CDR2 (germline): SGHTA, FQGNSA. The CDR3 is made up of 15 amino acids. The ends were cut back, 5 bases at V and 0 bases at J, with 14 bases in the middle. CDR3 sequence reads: CASSPSGPFSYEQYF. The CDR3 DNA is TGTGCCAGCAGCCCGAGCGGACCATTCTCCTACGAGCAGTACTTC.

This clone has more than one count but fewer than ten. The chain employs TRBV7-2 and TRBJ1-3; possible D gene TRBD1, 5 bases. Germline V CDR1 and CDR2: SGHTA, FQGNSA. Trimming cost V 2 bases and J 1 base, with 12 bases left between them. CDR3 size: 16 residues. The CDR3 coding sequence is TGTGCCAGCAGCTTATCCGACAGTTTTTCTGGAAACACCATATATTTT. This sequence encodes CASSLSDSFSGNTIYF.

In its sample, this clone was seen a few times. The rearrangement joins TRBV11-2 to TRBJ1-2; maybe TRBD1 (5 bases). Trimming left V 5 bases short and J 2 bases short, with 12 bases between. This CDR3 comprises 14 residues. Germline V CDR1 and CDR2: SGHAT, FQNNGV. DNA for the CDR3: TGTGCCAGCAGCCGCCCCGGGGGGAACTATGGCTACACCTTC. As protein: CASSRPGGNYGYTF.

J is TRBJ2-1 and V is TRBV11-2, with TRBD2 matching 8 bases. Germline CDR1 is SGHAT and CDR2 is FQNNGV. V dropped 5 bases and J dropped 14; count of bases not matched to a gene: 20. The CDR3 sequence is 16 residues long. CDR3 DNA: TGTGCCAGCAGCCCAAAGCGGCGGTTGGCGGGAGGCCAGGAGTTCTTC. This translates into CASSPKRRLAGGQEFF.

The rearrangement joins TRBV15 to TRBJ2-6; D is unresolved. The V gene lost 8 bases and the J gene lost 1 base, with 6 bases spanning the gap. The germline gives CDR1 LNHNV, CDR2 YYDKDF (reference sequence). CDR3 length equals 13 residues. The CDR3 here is CATELSGANVLTF. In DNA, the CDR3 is TGTGCCACCGAGTTGTCTGGGGCCAACGTCCTGACTTTC.

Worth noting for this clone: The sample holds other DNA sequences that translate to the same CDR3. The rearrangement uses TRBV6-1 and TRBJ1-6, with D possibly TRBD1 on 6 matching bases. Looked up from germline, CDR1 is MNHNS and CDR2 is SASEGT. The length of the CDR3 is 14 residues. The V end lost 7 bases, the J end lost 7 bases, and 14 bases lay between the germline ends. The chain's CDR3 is CASTPLTGNSPLHF. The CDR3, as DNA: TGTGCCAGCACTCCCTTAACAGGGAATTCACCCCTCCACTTT.

Written as DNA, the CDR3 is TGCGCCAGCAGCTTGGAGCGGTCCGGGGATTCACCCCTCCACTTT. Residues: CASSLERSGDSPLHF. The V and J genes are TRBV5-1 and TRBJ1-6, with unresolved D. The CDR3 contains 15 residues. Trimming took 0 bases from V and 8 from J, leaving 12 bases between them. Germline V gene lookup returns CDR1 SGHRS and CDR2 YFSETQ.

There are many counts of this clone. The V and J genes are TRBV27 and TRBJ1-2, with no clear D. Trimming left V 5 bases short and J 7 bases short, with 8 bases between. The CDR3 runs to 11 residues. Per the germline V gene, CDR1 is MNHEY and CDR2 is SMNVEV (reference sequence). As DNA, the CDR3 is TGTGCCAGCAGTCCGGGCGTTGGCTACACCTTC. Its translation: CASSPGVGYTF.

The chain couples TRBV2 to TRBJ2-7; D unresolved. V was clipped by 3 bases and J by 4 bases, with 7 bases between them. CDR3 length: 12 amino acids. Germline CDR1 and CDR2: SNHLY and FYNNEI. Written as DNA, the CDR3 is TGTGCCAGCAGTGATAACTTTTACGAGCAGTACTTC. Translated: CASSDNFYEQYF.